This T cell receptor (beta chain) was recorded in a study of T cell repertoires in ileal Crohn's disease. This clone was seen only once. The antigen is not known. Per sample, around 500 nanograms of biopsy DNA were TCRB immunosequenced. Data came from immunoSEQ multiplex PCR; TCRdb stores just in-frame clones and leaves some out. This table has roughly 9,600 clones, just over 75% appearing once. Patients were adults with ileal or ileocolonic Crohn's disease needing resection. General observations from the study: Every patient over 26.8% clonality showed endoscopic recurrence. Clonal expansions were more frequent in active smokers than non-smokers at surgery.

Specimen: ileal tissue. The clonotype originates from an adult with Crohn's disease.

This CDR3 reads CASSTPGGETQYF. For the CDR3, the DNA is TGTGCCAGTAGTACCCCCGGGGGAGAGACCCAGTACTTC. This sequence joins TRBV19 and TRBJ2-5; TRBD2 might be the D (6 bases). Germline loops: CDR1 LNHDA, CDR2 SQIVND (reference sequence). V shed 4 bases and J shed 4 bases, with 10 bases lying between them. CDR3 size: 13 residues.